Shown below are 27 T cell receptor beta chains from a single sample sequenced in a study of neurological immune-mediated disorders. Time point reported: longitudinal time-point 3. TCRdb re-called the 5' RACE reads through MiXCR, storing one row per CDR3 protein. The table shows roughly 100,000 distinct CDR3 sequences, with less than 14% occurring only once. The sample was PBMCs. All receptors come from a female donor with HTLV-1-associated myelopathy (HAM/TSP).

Ten or more counts support this clonotype. The chain uses TRBV5-1 and TRBJ1-4; D not resolved. Between the trimmed V and J ends, which lost 1 base and 7 bases, there was a span of 11 bases. The germline V gene has CDR1 SGHRS and CDR2 YFSETQ. There are 14 residues in the CDR3. CDR3 protein: CASSLLGTSEKLFF. The CDR3 nucleotides are TGCGCCAGCAGCTTGCTGGGTACGAGTGAAAAACTGTTTTTT.

Many counts were recorded for this clonotype. The chain joins TRBV28 to TRBJ1-2, with D uncertain. This CDR3 has 14 residues. Germline CDR1 reads MDHEN; CDR2 reads SYDVKM. V lost 5 bases and J 7 bases, leaving 17 bases between the germline ends. CDR3 DNA: TGTGCCAGCAGTACGACGGCCCTCCCGCGTGGCTACACCTTC. Amino acids: CASSTTALPRGYTF.

This clonotype was detected many times. V is TRBV9 and J is TRBJ2-3; TRBD2 matches at 10 bases. The germline gives CDR1 SGDLS, CDR2 YYNGEE. The CDR3 has 16 amino acids. With V trimmed by 7 bases and J by 4 bases, 12 bases remained unmatched. CDR3 coding DNA: TGTGCCAGCGACCCCAGCGGGGGGGCTCTTTCAGATACGCAGTATTTT. Translation: CASDPSGGALSDTQYF.

The table lists this clonotype with many counts. The chain uses TRBV7-2 and TRBJ2-6; D is unresolved. The germline V and J ends were trimmed by 5 bases and 0 bases, with 11 bases remaining between them. The CDR3 consists of 16 residues. Germline loops: CDR1 SGHTA, CDR2 FQGNSA. CDR3 amino acids: CASSPIKSSGANVLTF. CDR3 nucleotide sequence: TGTGCCAGCAGCCCCATAAAGAGCTCTGGGGCCAACGTCCTGACTTTC. Variable domain in full (rest from reference TRBV7-2 and TRBJ2-6): GAGVSQSPSNKVTEKGKDVELRCDPISGHTALYWYRQSLGQGLEFLIYFQGNSAPDKSGLPSDRFSAERTGGSVSTLTIQRTQQEDSAVYLCASSPIKSSGANVLTFGAGSRLTVL.

Concerning this clonotype itself: This clone may be a read error of a much larger clone one base away. J is TRBJ2-3 and V is TRBV9; TRBD2 aligns across 9 bases. The V gene end was trimmed by 3 bases and the J gene end by 7 bases; junction bases not matched to a gene: 6. Germline V lookup: CDR1 SGDLS, CDR2 YYNGEE. There are 14 residues in the CDR3. This chain's CDR3 is CASSGGTSWYTQYF. The CDR3 coding sequence is TGTGCCAGCAGCGGCGGGACTAGCTGGTATACGCAGTATTTT.

This clonotype has only a few counts. The chain combines TRBV20-1 with TRBJ1-2; D is unclear. The CDR3 extends over 12 amino acids. Germline V gene lookup returns CDR1 DFQATT and CDR2 SNEGSKA (reference sequence). The V end was cut by 3 bases, the J end by 4 bases, with 9 bases between. CDR3 in DNA: TGCAGTGCTAGTGAGAAAGTCTATGGCTACACCTTC. This translates into CSASEKVYGYTF.

Concerning this clonotype itself: This may come from a read error, since a much larger clone is one base off. The chain is built from TRBV4-1 and TRBJ2-7; D possibly matches TRBD1 or TRBD2 (6 bases each). The CDR3 consists of 15 residues. The V gene's germline CDR1 is MGHRA and CDR2 YSYEKL. Trimming left V 1 base short and J 4 bases short, with 14 bases between. CDR3 coding DNA: TGCGCCAGCAGCCAAGCCCGGGGGCTGGGTTACGAGCAGTACTTC. It yields the protein CASSQARGLGYEQYF.

About this clonotype itself: A read error may be the cause here, since a much bigger clone is one base away. The chain links TRBV5-1 to TRBJ2-1; D ambiguous. This CDR3 comprises 12 residues. CDR1 is SGHRS and CDR2 is YFSETQ in the germline V gene. CDR3 bases: TGCGCCAGCAGCTTGGCAGATGATGATCAGTTCTTC. Translated, it gives CASSLADDDQFF.

The table lists this clonotype with many counts. The chain employs TRBV2 and TRBJ2-2; D is uncertain. Germline CDR1 is SNHLY and CDR2 is FYNNEI. With 5 bases removed from V and 0 bases from J, the gap between germline ends came to 4 bases. The CDR3 contains 13 residues. Here the CDR3 DNA reads TGTGCCAGCAGTCTGTCGAACACCGGGGAGCTGTTTTTT. Its translation is CASSLSNTGELFF.

This clonotype was found many times. The chain is built from TRBV25-1 and TRBJ1-1, with unresolved D. The CDR3 is 16 amino acids. Germline CDR1 MGHDK, CDR2 SYGVNS. V was pared by 5 bases and J by 0 bases, with 16 bases between. The CDR3 DNA follows: TGTGCCAGCAGTCTTAAGATAGGCGGGATGAACACTGAAGCTTTCTTT. This codes for CASSLKIGGMNTEAFF. Full variable domain (rest looked up from reference TRBV25-1 and TRBJ1-1): EADIYQTPRYLVIGTGKKITLECSQTMGHDKMYWYQQDPGMELHLIHYSYGVNSTEKGDLSSESTVSRIRTEHFPLTLESARPSHTSQYLCASSLKIGGMNTEAFFGQGTRLTVV.

This clonotype was counted ten times or more. This rearrangement joins TRBV2 to TRBJ2-3; D is unresolved. This CDR3 has 13 amino acids. Trimming stripped 3 bases from V and 5 bases from J, with 9 bases between. Germline V lookup: CDR1 SNHLY, CDR2 FYNNEI. CDR3: CASSEFVIDTQYF. The DNA for the CDR3 is TGTGCCAGCAGTGAGTTTGTGATAGATACGCAGTATTTT.

This clonotype was counted ten times or more. V and J are TRBV20-1 and TRBJ2-3, with D possibly being TRBD1 or TRBD2 (5 bases each). Germline-derived CDR1 and CDR2 are DFQATT and SNEGSKA (reference sequence). The V end was cut by 6 bases, the J end by 0 bases, with 22 bases between. CDR3 length: 17 amino acids. The CDR3 DNA reads as TGCAGTGCGCCGACGGTCCGGGGCCAACCTAGCACAGATACGCAGTATTTT. It is translated as CSAPTVRGQPSTDTQYF.

Many counts were recorded for this clonotype. The rearrangement links TRBV5-1 to TRBJ2-3, with no clear D. Germline V gene lookup returns CDR1 SGHRS and CDR2 YFSETQ. The V end lost 4 bases, the J end lost 4 bases, and 10 bases lay between the germline ends. The CDR3 consists of 13 residues. The CDR3 region has the DNA TGCGCCAGCAGCCCTCGTTCCCCAGATACGCAGTATTTT. It encodes CASSPRSPDTQYF.

The rearrangement uses TRBV20-1 and TRBJ2-1; 16 positions match TRBD2. CDR3 length: 13 amino acids. CDR1 is DFQATT and CDR2 is SNEGSKA in the germline V gene (reference sequence). With 5 bases clipped from V and 12 bases from J, the junction kept 4 bases outside the gene matches. CDR3: CSAGTSGGEGQFF. The CDR3, as DNA: TGCAGTGCTGGGACTAGCGGGGGGGAGGGGCAGTTCTTC.

This clonotype was detected only a few times. The chain uses TRBV5-1 and TRBJ2-6; tentatively, D is TRBD1 (5 bases). Trimming took off 2 bases at V and 6 bases at J, with 15 bases between the two ends. The CDR3 contains 16 residues. Germline V CDR1 and CDR2: SGHRS, YFSETQ. CDR3 region: CASSLNQGSLANVLTF. The DNA for the CDR3 is TGCGCCAGCAGCTTAAATCAGGGCTCTCTGGCCAACGTCCTGACTTTC.

This clonotype was picked up many times. The chain joins TRBV5-1 to TRBJ2-1, with 8 bases aligning to TRBD1. V was pared by 0 bases and J by 8 bases, with 10 bases of the junction left unmatched. The CDR3 runs 16 residues. The V gene's germline CDR1 is SGHRS and CDR2 YFSETQ. DNA for the CDR3: TGCGCCAGCAGCTTGGCCTCGGCAGGGGGCGACTATGAGCAGTTCTTC. This translates into CASSLASAGGDYEQFF.

A word on this clonotype: One end of the junction fails to match germline, which may point to a read error. The chain employs TRBV28 and TRBJ1-1, with D perhaps TRBD1 (6 bases). This CDR3 spans 14 amino acids. Per the germline V gene, CDR1 is MDHEN and CDR2 is SYDVKM. Here the CDR3 reads CASSSGGANTEVFF. The CDR3 nucleotides are TGTGCCAGCAGTTCGGGGGGGGCGAACACTGAAGTTTTCTTT.

This clonotype has just a few counts. The chain uses TRBV28 and TRBJ2-7; D may be TRBD2 (6 bases). Germline V CDR1 and CDR2: MDHEN, SYDVKM. V was clipped by 5 bases and J by 0 bases, with 17 bases between them. The CDR3 consists of 16 residues. CDR3 bases: TGTGCCAGCAGTCCAGGTGGGACGGGAGCCTCCTACGAGCAGTACTTC. This codes for CASSPGGTGASYEQYF. The full variable domain, its missing parts supplied by reference TRBV28 and TRBJ2-7, is DVKVTQSSRYLVKRTGEKVFLECVQDMDHENMFWYRQDPGLGLRLIYFSYDVKMKEKGDIPEGYSVSREKKERFSLILESASTNQTSMYLCASSPGGTGASYEQYFGPGTRLTVT.

This clonotype was recorded at least ten times. The rearrangement joins TRBV4-2 to TRBJ2-1; 15 bases match TRBD2. The V segment lost 1 base and the J segment 9 bases; nucleotides outside the gene matches: 4. Looked up from germline, CDR1 is LGHNA and CDR2 is YNFKEQ. The CDR3 has 16 amino acids. The CDR3 DNA reads TGTGCCAGCAGCCAAGTAAGGACTAGCGGGGGGGGTGAGCAGTTCTTC. Protein sequence: CASSQVRTSGGGEQFF.

V usage is TRBV2 and J usage is TRBJ2-3; D unresolved. The V gene lost 2 bases and the J gene lost 4 bases, with 10 bases spanning the gap. The CDR3 is 14 amino acids. CDR1 and CDR2 (germline): SNHLY, FYNNEI. This chain's CDR3 is CASSEIVSPDTQYF. The CDR3 DNA follows: TGTGCCAGCAGTGAAATCGTCTCTCCAGATACGCAGTATTTT.

The chain is built from TRBV4-1 and TRBJ2-2, with D uncertain. This CDR3 is 16 amino acids long. The germline gives CDR1 MGHRA, CDR2 YSYEKL. V lost 2 bases to trimming and J lost 11 bases, with 21 bases between them. In DNA form, the CDR3 reads TGCGCCAGCAGCCAATATGGGCAGGCCTACTGGGGTGAGCTGTTTTTT. Translated: CASSQYGQAYWGELFF.

Ten or more counts support this clonotype. The genes are TRBV5-1 and TRBJ2-3; TRBD2 is a possible D gene (5 bases). V lost 4 bases to trimming and J lost 5 bases, with 23 bases between them. CDR1 is SGHRS, CDR2 YFSETQ, per germline. The CDR3 spans 17 residues. CDR3 DNA sequence: TGCGCCAGCAGCCTCCTCGTACAAGTTGGAGGAAGAGATACGCAGTATTTT. Translated: CASSLLVQVGGRDTQYF.

The V and J genes are TRBV18 and TRBJ2-3; unclear D gene. Trimming stripped 4 bases from V and 0 bases from J, with 11 bases between. This CDR3 has 15 amino acids. Germline CDR1 is KGHSH and CDR2 is LQKENI. CDR3 region: CASSQFDSSTDTQYF. CDR3 nucleotides: TGTGCCAGCTCACAGTTCGACTCTAGCACAGATACGCAGTATTTT.

This clonotype has a count of ten or more. J is TRBJ1-4 and V is TRBV10-2, with 10 bases aligning to TRBD1. V trimming: 5 bases; J trimming: 8 bases; junction bases outside the gene matches: 8. Germline lookup yields CDR1 WSHSY and CDR2 SAAADI. This CDR3 is built from 15 residues. CDR3 nucleotide sequence: TGCGCCAGCAGTTCCGGACAGGGGGAGGAGGAAAAACTGTTTTTT. Residues: CASSSGQGEEEKLFF.

The sample holds many counts of this clonotype. V is TRBV5-1 and J is TRBJ1-1, with D unresolved. This CDR3 region has 13 residues. V was trimmed by 4 bases and J by 1 base, leaving 8 bases between them. Germline lookup yields CDR1 SGHRS and CDR2 YFSETQ. The CDR3 coding sequence is TGCGCCAGCAGCGCCCGCGAGAACACTGAAGCTTTCTTT. As protein: CASSARENTEAFF.

The gene calls are TRBV5-1 and TRBJ2-7, with D perhaps matching TRBD2 (7 bases). The CDR3 is made up of 14 amino acids. CDR1 is SGHRS, CDR2 YFSETQ, per germline. V was clipped by 4 bases and J by 5 bases, with 16 bases between them. This CDR3 reads CASSIWGGRNEQYF. In DNA, the CDR3 is TGCGCCAGCAGCATCTGGGGGGGGCGCAACGAGCAGTACTTC.

This chain uses TRBV19 with TRBJ1-6, with 8 nucleotides matching TRBD1. The CDR3 covers 14 residues. CDR1 and CDR2 from the germline V gene are LNHDA and SQIVND (reference sequence). With 0 bases clipped from V and 10 bases from J, the junction kept 2 bases outside the gene matches. The CDR3 loop reads CASSIDWTGSPLHF. CDR3 nucleotide sequence: TGTGCCAGTAGTATAGATTGGACAGGGTCACCCCTCCACTTT.